This TCR beta chain was found in a study of T-cell memory formation after mild COVID-19. Concerning this clonotype itself: Its antigen is unknown.

Whole-study findings and limits: Among CD4+ contracting clones, most were CM and EM, and CD8+ ones EMRA.

5'RACE primed from the constant segment yielded TCR alpha and TCR beta cDNA libraries bearing sample barcodes and UMIs. TCRdb used MiXCR to reprocess the 5' RACE reads, holding one entry per CDR3 protein. The table records under 300,000 distinct CDR3 sequences, approximately 9% of them present only once. This sequence was found in a young man who had mild COVID-19 (a few samples of this study predate the infection). Cell type and time point are not known. The sequencing input was PBMCs or a T cell subset sorted from them (not recorded which).

CDR3 sequence (DNA): TGTGCCAGCAGCCCAAACGGGGGTTTGCGAGAGACCCAGTACTTC. Encoded protein: CASSPNGGLRETQYF. V and J are TRBV5-6 and TRBJ2-5; weak D call: TRBD2 (6 bases). Germline-derived CDR1 and CDR2 are SGHDT and YYEEEE. The CDR3 covers 15 residues. The germline V and J ends were trimmed by 4 bases and 4 bases, with 17 bases remaining between them. Full variable domain (missing parts from reference TRBV5-6 and TRBJ2-5): DAGVTQSPTHLIKTRGQQVTLRCSPKSGHDTVSWYQQALGQGPQFIFQYYEEEERQRGNFPDRFSGHQFPNYSSELNVNALLLGDSALYLCASSPNGGLRETQYFGPGTRLLVL.